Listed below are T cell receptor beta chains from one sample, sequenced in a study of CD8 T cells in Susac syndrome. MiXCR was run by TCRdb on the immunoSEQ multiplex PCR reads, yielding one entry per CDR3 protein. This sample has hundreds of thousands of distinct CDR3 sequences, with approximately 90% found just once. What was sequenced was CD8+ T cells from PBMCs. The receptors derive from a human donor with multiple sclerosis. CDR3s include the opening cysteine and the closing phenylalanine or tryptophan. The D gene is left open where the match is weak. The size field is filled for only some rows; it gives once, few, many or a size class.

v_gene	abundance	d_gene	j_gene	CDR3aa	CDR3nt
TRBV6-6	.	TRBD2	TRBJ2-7	CASSSPWTSGTYEQYF	TGTGCCAGCAGTTCCCCCTGGACTAGCGGGACCTACGAGCAGTACTTC
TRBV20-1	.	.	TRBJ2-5	CSARGQETQYF	TGCAGTGCTAGGGGGCAAGAGACCCAGTACTTC
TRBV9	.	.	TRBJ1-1	CASSVGHEVMNTEAFF	TGTGCCAGCAGCGTCGGACACGAAGTTATGAACACTGAAGCTTTCTTT
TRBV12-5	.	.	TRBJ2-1	CASGLSYDREFNEQFF	TGTGCTAGTGGTTTGTCTTACGACCGGGAGTTCAATGAGCAGTTCTTC
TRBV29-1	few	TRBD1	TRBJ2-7	CSTGTGSYEQYF	TGCAGCACCGGGACAGGGTCCTACGAGCAGTACTTC
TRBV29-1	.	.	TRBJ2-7	CSVQGGTSYEQYF	TGCAGCGTGCAAGGAGGGACTTCCTACGAGCAGTACTTC
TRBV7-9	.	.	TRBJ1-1	CASSLEEGRDTEAFF	TGTGCCAGCAGCTTAGAGGAGGGGAGGGACACTGAAGCTTTCTTT
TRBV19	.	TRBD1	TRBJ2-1	CASSLGWTGPYNEQFF	TGTGCCAGTAGTTTGGGTTGGACAGGGCCCTACAATGAGCAGTTCTTC
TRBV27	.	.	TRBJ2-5	CASSEFPLETQETQYF	TGTGCCAGCAGTGAGTTCCCGCTAGAAACGCAAGAGACCCAGTACTTC
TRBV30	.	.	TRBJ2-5	CAWSPYGQVRETQYF	TGTGCCTGGAGTCCGTACGGGCAGGTCCGAGAGACCCAGTACTTC
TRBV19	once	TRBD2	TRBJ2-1	CASHSRGGGPLYEQFF	TGTGCCTCCCACTCCCGGGGGGGAGGGCCCCTCTATGAGCAGTTCTTC
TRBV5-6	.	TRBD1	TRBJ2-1	CASRTGQGFNEQFF	TGTGCCAGCAGGACGGGACAGGGCTTCAATGAGCAGTTCTTC
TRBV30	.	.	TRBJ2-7	CAFQELGTYEQYF	TGTGCCTTCCAGGAGTTGGGGACCTACGAGCAGTACTTC
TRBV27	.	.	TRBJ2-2	CASPGSSTGELFF	TGTGCCAGTCCCGGGTCATCCACCGGGGAGCTGTTTTTT
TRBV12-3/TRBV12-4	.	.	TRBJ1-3	CASLPSGNTIYF	TGTGCCAGCCTCCCCTCCGGAAACACCATATATTTT
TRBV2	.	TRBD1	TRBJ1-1	CASKSAGGTEAFF	TGTGCCAGCAAAAGCGCAGGGGGCACTGAAGCTTTCTTT
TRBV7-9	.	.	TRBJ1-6	CASSPDVGGSPLHF	TGTGCCAGCAGCCCCGATGTGGGTGGATCACCCCTCCACTTT
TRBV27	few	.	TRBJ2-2	CASSFYTGELFF	TGTGCCAGCAGTTTCTACACCGGGGAGCTGTTTTTT
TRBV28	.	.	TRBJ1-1	CATYSRGIEAFF	TGTGCCACTTATTCGCGAGGTATAGAAGCTTTCTTT
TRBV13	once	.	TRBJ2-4	CASSRGRSKNIQYF	TGTGCCAGCAGCAGGGGAAGGAGCAAAAACATTCAGTACTTC
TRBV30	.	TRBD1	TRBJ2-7	CAWRDRTYEQYF	TGTGCCTGGAGGGACAGGACTTACGAGCAGTACTTC
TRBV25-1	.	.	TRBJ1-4	CASSESSGTTNEKLFF	TGTGCCAGCAGTGAATCGTCCGGAACAACTAATGAAAAACTGTTTTTT
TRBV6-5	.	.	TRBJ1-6	CASSYSWGLEEDNSPLHF	TGTGCCAGCAGTTACTCTTGGGGACTAGAGGAGGATAATTCACCCCTCCACTTT
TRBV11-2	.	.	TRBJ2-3	CAISNFYGADTQYF	TGTGCCATCTCTAACTTCTATGGCGCAGATACGCAGTATTTT
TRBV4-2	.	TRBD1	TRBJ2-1	CASGYEGAITYNEQFF	TGTGCCAGCGGTTATGAGGGGGCAATTACCTACAATGAGCAGTTCTTC
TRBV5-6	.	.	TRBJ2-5	CASSPGAGPGQTQYF	TGTGCCAGCAGCCCAGGGGCGGGGCCCGGGCAGACCCAGTACTTC
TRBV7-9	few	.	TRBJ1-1	CASSLLNTEAFF	TGTGCCAGCAGTCTATTGAACACTGAAGCTTTCTTT
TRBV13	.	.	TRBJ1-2	CASSLRPAGTGYTF	TGTGCCAGCAGCTTAAGGCCAGCGGGGACTGGCTACACCTTC
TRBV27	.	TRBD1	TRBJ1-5	CASSLDVQGNQPQHF	TGTGCCAGCAGTTTAGACGTACAGGGGAATCAGCCCCAGCATTTT
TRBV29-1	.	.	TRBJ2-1	CSVSYNEQFF	TGCAGCGTTTCTTACAATGAGCAGTTCTTC
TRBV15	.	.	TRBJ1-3	CATSRLPGQSLYF	TGTGCCACCAGCAGACTCCCGGGACAATCCCTATATTTT
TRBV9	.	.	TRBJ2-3	CASSAGLIGPPGRRDTQYF	TGTGCCAGCAGCGCTGGCCTAATCGGGCCGCCTGGGAGGCGGGATACGCAGTATTTT
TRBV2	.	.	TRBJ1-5	CASSPRGLDQPQHF	TGTGCCAGCAGTCCACGGGGACTGGATCAGCCCCAGCATTTT
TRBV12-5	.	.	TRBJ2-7	CASGPPTGYEQYF	TGTGCTAGTGGCCCCCCGACTGGGTACGAGCAGTACTTC
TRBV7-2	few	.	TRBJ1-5	CASSFPGNQPQHF	TGTGCCAGCAGCTTTCCGGGCAATCAGCCCCAGCATTTT
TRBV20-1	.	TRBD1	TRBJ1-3	CSARGSTGNSFGNTIYF	TGCAGTGCTAGAGGCTCGACAGGGAACAGCTTTGGAAACACCATATATTTT
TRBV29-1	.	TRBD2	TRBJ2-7	CSVTGGAGTYEQYF	TGCAGCGTTACCGGGGGGGCGGGAACCTACGAGCAGTACTTC
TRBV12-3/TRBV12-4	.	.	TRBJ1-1	CASRQTYRSMNTEAFF	TGTGCCAGCAGGCAAACATACAGGAGCATGAACACTGAAGCTTTCTTT
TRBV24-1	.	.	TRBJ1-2	CATSDAINRLSGYTF	TGTGCCACCAGTGATGCCATCAACAGGCTATCGGGCTACACCTTC
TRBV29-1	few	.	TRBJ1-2	CSVVGVESYGYTF	TGCAGCGTTGTTGGGGTGGAGAGCTATGGCTACACCTTC
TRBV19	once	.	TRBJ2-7	CASSIATGYEQYF	TGTGCCAGTAGTATAGCCACAGGGTACGAGCAGTACTTC
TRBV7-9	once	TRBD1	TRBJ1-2	CASSTGQVPGYYGYTF	TGTGCCAGCAGCACAGGACAGGTGCCGGGGTACTATGGCTACACCTTC
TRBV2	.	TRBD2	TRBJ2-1	CASSGGVSGGYNEQFF	TGTGCCAGCAGTGGCGGGGTTAGCGGGGGGTACAATGAGCAGTTCTTC
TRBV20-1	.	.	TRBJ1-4	CSALGPAVEKLFF	TGCAGTGCCCTAGGGCCTGCGGTCGAAAAACTGTTTTTT
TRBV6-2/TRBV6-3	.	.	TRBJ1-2	CASSYSWTANYGYTF	TGTGCCAGCAGTTACTCGTGGACAGCTAACTATGGCTACACCTTC
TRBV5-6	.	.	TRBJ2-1	CASSLTQDYNEQFF	TGTGCCAGCAGCCTTACGCAGGACTACAATGAGCAGTTCTTC
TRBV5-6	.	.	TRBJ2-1	CASSFWANNEQFF	TGTGCCAGCAGCTTTTGGGCAAACAATGAGCAGTTCTTC
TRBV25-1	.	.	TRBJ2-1	CASSGQGRFNEQFF	TGTGCCAGCAGTGGGCAGGGACGGTTCAATGAGCAGTTCTTC
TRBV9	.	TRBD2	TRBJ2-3	CASSASGTRRIPADTQYF	TGTGCCAGCAGCGCCTCCGGGACTAGGAGGATCCCCGCAGATACGCAGTATTTT
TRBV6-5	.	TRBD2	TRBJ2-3	CASTPAGGPSDTQYF	TGTGCCAGCACCCCAGCGGGAGGCCCCTCAGATACGCAGTATTTT
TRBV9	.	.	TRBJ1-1	CASSAFFGQTKDTEAFF	.
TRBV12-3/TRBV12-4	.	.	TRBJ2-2	CASERAGELFF	TGTGCCAGCGAGCGGGCCGGGGAGCTGTTTTTT